The 18 T cell receptor beta chains below all came from one sample that was sequenced in a study of T cell responses to AZD1222 COVID-19 vaccine. The table came from immunoSEQ multiplex PCR; TCRdb's copy has only in-frame clones and leaves some out. The sample has tens of thousands of clones; roughly four fifths are singletons. This sample comprised peripheral blood, obtained on day 0 of AZD1222 vaccination. The receptor set was obtained from an adult in good health.

The V call is TRBV24-1, the J call TRBJ2-3; possibly TRBD1 for D (6 bases). Germline CDR1 is KGHDR and CDR2 is SFDVKD. V lost 4 bases and J 4 bases, leaving 11 bases between the germline ends. The CDR3 covers 14 residues. CDR3 DNA sequence: TGTGCCACCAGTGAAACAGGGCGCGCAGATACGCAGTATTTT. It codes for CATSETGRADTQYF.

The chain is built from TRBV28 and TRBJ1-2; D is perhaps TRBD1 (5 bases). The CDR3 has 15 residues. In germline, CDR1 is MDHEN, CDR2 SYDVKM. The V end was cut by 2 bases, the J end by 4 bases, with 14 bases between. CDR3 nucleotide sequence: TGTGCCAGCAGTTTAAGGGGAATGGGGACCTATGGCTACACCTTC. As protein: CASSLRGMGTYGYTF.

The chain couples TRBV10-3 to TRBJ2-3; D gene ambiguous. Trimming shortened V by 0 bases and J by 5 bases, and 3 bases separated the two germline ends. The CDR3 sequence is 12 residues long. CDR1 and CDR2 (germline): ENHRY, SYGVKD. CDR3 protein: CAISESEDTQYF. The CDR3 region has the DNA TGTGCCATCAGTGAGTCAGAAGATACGCAGTATTTT.

The gene calls are TRBV19 and TRBJ2-2, with TRBD2 matching over 9 bases. The germline gives CDR1 LNHDA, CDR2 SQIVND (reference sequence). Unmatched junction bases numbered 10, after V lost 7 bases and J lost 13 bases. This CDR3 is built from 13 residues. CDR3 sequence reads: CASTDRGGRGLFF. Written as DNA, the CDR3 is TGTGCCAGTACAGACCGGGGCGGGAGGGGGCTGTTTTTT.

The V gene is TRBV6-6, the J gene TRBJ2-5; the D is unclear. This CDR3 comprises 15 residues. V was shortened by 2 bases and J by 1 base, with 11 bases between the two germline ends. In germline, CDR1 is MNHNY, CDR2 SVGAGI (reference sequence). In DNA form, the CDR3 reads TGTGCCAGCAGTTACCTCCTGGGCGGCCAAGAGACCCAGTACTTC. Protein sequence: CASSYLLGGQETQYF.

V is TRBV2 and J is TRBJ1-5, with 9 bases identical to TRBD1. The CDR3 length is 14 residues. Germline V gene sequence: CDR1 SNHLY, CDR2 FYNNEI. V trimming: 6 bases; J trimming: 7 bases; junction bases outside the gene matches: 7. The CDR3, as DNA: TGTGCCAGCAGCGCGACAGGGGGATACCAGCCCCAGCATTTT. Translation gives CASSATGGYQPQHF.

This clone was counted between two and nine times. The chain couples TRBV4-1 to TRBJ1-1; D unclear. Trimming left V 0 bases short and J 5 bases short, with 10 bases between. The CDR3 is 14 residues long. Germline values: CDR1 MGHRA, CDR2 YSYEKL. The CDR3 is CASSQDWGETEAFF. CDR3 DNA sequence: TGCGCCAGCAGCCAAGATTGGGGAGAGACTGAAGCTTTCTTT.

This chain joins TRBV6-5 and TRBJ1-5; the D gene is possibly TRBD1 (6 bases). The germline gives CDR1 MNHEY, CDR2 SVGAGI. Trimming took 8 bases from V and 2 from J, leaving 16 bases between them. This CDR3 contains 15 residues. For the CDR3, the DNA is TGTGCCAGCGGGACCCCCGGGGGCGGCAATCAGCCCCAGCATTTT. Translated: CASGTPGGGNQPQHF.

This sequence joins TRBV10-2 and TRBJ1-1; D unclear. The germline CDR1 and CDR2 sequences are WSHSY and SAAADI. The CDR3 length is 12 residues. Trimming stripped 6 bases from V and 2 bases from J, with 7 bases between. Here the CDR3 DNA reads TGCGCCAGCAGGGGGATTAACACTGAAGCTTTCTTT. This codes for CASRGINTEAFF.

V and J are TRBV5-5 and TRBJ1-3, with D possibly being TRBD1 (5 bases). Germline lookup yields CDR1 SGHKS and CDR2 YYEKEE (reference sequence). Trimming took 4 bases from V and 0 from J, leaving 17 bases between them. The CDR3 is made up of 17 amino acids. DNA of the CDR3: TGTGCCAGCAGCCCTCTGGAGCAGGGAGACTCTGGAAACACCATATATTTT. Its translation: CASSPLEQGDSGNTIYF.

The chain carries TRBV5-1 and TRBJ2-7; 14 bases are shared with TRBD2. Germline assignment: CDR1 SGHRS and CDR2 YFSETQ. J lost 0 bases, V lost 4 bases, and 9 bases had no gene match. The CDR3 contains 18 residues. Written as DNA, the CDR3 is TGCGCCAGCAGCCCAGGACTAGCGGGAGGACAAACCTCCTACGAGCAGTACTTC. Its translation is CASSPGLAGGQTSYEQYF.

The genes are TRBV5-1 and TRBJ1-2, with D possibly TRBD1 on 5 matching bases. The CDR3 sequence is 13 residues long. V lost 5 bases and J 2 bases, leaving 10 bases between the germline ends. Per germline, CDR1 SGHRS and CDR2 YFSETQ. The CDR3 nucleotides read TGCGCCAGCAGTCCAACAGGAAACTATGGCTACACCTTC. It codes for CASSPTGNYGYTF.

The chain links TRBV5-3 to TRBJ2-1; 9 nucleotides agree with TRBD2. TRBV5-3 is an open reading frame, and its role is uncertain. The CDR3 is 16 amino acids. The V gene end was trimmed by 2 bases and the J gene end by 2 bases; junction bases not matched to a gene: 5. The CDR3 sequence: CARSFRSGRPYNEQFF. The CDR3 DNA follows: TGTGCCAGAAGCTTCAGAAGCGGGAGGCCCTACAATGAGCAGTTCTTC.

The chain is built from TRBV13 and TRBJ2-7; TRBD1 might be the D (6 bases). The CDR3 covers 15 residues. V was clipped by 5 bases and J by 6 bases, with 20 bases between them. The germline V gene encodes CDR1 PRHDT and CDR2 FYEKMQ (reference sequence). The CDR3 loop is CASSRLGGIILEQYF. The CDR3 coding sequence is TGTGCCAGCAGCCGCCTAGGGGGTATTATTCTCGAGCAGTACTTC.

The chain carries TRBV18 and TRBJ1-6; 7 bases agree with TRBD1. Germline lookup yields CDR1 KGHSH and CDR2 LQKENI. The trim removed 1 base at V and 7 bases at J, leaving 7 bases unmatched. CDR3 size: 16 residues. DNA of the CDR3: TGTGCCAGCTCACCACGGTTGGGGACAGAAAATTCACCCCTCCACTTT. It yields the protein CASSPRLGTENSPLHF.

V gene TRBV7-8 combines with J gene TRBJ1-3; tentative D call: TRBD1 (6 bases). From germline, CDR1 is SGHVS and CDR2 FQNEAQ. V dropped 5 bases and J dropped 4 bases, with 9 bases sitting between them. CDR3 size: 13 residues. Here the CDR3 DNA reads TGTGCCAGCAGCCGGACAGTCGGAAACACCATATATTTT. Amino acids: CASSRTVGNTIYF.

The chain recombines TRBV5-5 with TRBJ2-1; TRBD1 aligns across 8 bases. V shed 3 bases and J 0 bases; nucleotides not matched to a gene: 2. This CDR3 spans 15 amino acids. Germline assignment: CDR1 SGHKS and CDR2 YYEKEE (reference sequence). The CDR3 coding sequence is TGTGCCAGCAGCTCAACAGGGGGCTCCTACAATGAGCAGTTCTTC. This codes for CASSSTGGSYNEQFF.

This chain joins TRBV6-5 and TRBJ1-4, with 8 bases aligning to TRBD1. V was pared by 2 bases and J by 7 bases, with 3 bases of the junction left unmatched. This CDR3 spans 14 amino acids. From germline, CDR1 is MNHEY and CDR2 SVGAGI. The CDR3 DNA is TGTGCCAGCAGTTACAGAGGACAGGGTGAAAAACTGTTTTTT. Residues: CASSYRGQGEKLFF.